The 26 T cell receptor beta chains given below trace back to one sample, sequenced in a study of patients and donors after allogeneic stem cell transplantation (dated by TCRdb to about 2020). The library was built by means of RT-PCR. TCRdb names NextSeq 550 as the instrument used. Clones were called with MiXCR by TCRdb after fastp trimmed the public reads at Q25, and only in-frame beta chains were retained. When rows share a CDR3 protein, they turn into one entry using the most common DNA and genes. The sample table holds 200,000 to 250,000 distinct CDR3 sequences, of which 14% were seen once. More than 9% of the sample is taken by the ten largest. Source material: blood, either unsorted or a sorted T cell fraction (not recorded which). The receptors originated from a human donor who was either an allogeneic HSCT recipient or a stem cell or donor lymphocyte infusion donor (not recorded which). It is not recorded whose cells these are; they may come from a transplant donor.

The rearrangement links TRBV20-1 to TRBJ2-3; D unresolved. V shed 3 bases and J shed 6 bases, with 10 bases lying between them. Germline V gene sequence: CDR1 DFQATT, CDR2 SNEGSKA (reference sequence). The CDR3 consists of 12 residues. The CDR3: CSASAPVDTQYF. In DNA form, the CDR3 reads TGCAGTGCTAGTGCCCCGGTGGATACGCAGTATTTT.

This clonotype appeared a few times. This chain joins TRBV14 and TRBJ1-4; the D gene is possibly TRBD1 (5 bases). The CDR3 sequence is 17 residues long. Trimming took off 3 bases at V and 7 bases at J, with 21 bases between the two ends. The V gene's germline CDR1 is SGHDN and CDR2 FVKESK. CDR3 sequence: CASSQNFRGTEGEKLFF. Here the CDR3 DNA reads TGTGCCAGCAGCCAGAACTTTCGAGGGACTGAGGGTGAAAAACTGTTTTTT. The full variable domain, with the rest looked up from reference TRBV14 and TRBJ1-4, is EAGVTQFPSHSVIEKGQTVTLRCDPISGHDNLYWYRRVMGKEIKFLLHFVKESKQDESGMPNNRFLAERTGGTYSTLKVQPAELEDSGVYFCASSQNFRGTEGEKLFFGSGTQLSVL.

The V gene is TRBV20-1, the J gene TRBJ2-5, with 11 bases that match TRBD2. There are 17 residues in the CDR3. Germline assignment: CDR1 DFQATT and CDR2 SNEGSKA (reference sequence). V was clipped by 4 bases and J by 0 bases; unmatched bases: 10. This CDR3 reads CSATPLLAGGYQETQYF. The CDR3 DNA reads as TGCAGTGCTACCCCGCTTCTAGCGGGAGGATACCAAGAGACCCAGTACTTC.

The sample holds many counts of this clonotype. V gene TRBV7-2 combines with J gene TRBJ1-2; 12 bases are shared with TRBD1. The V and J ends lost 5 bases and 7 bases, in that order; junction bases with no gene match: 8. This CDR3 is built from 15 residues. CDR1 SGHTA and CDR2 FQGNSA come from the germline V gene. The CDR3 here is CASSGRDRGRGGYTF. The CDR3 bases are TGTGCCAGCAGCGGCCGGGACAGGGGGCGAGGTGGCTACACCTTC. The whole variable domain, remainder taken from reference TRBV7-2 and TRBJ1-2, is GAGVSQSPSNKVTEKGKDVELRCDPISGHTALYWYRQSLGQGLEFLIYFQGNSAPDKSGLPSDRFSAERTGGSVSTLTIQRTQQEDSAVYLCASSGRDRGRGGYTFGSGTRLTVV.

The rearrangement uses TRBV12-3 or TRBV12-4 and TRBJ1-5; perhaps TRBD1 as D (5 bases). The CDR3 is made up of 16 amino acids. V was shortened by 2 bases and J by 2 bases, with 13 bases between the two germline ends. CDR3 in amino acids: CASSLRGVRGNQPQHF. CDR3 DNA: TGTGCCAGCAGTTTAAGAGGGGTAAGGGGCAATCAGCCCCAGCATTTT.

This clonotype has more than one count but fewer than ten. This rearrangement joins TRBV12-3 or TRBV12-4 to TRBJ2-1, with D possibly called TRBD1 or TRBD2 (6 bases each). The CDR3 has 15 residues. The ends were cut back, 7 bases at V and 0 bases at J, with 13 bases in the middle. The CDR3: CASIRKGGSYNEQFF. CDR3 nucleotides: TGTGCCAGCATCCGTAAGGGGGGCTCCTACAATGAGCAGTTCTTC.

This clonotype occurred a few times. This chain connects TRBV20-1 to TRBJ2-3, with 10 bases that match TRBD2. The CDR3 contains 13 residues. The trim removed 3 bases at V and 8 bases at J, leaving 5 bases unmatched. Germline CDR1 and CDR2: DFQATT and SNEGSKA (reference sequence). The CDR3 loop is CSASLPSGSTQYF. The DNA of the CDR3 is TGCAGTGCTAGTTTACCTAGCGGGAGTACGCAGTATTTT.

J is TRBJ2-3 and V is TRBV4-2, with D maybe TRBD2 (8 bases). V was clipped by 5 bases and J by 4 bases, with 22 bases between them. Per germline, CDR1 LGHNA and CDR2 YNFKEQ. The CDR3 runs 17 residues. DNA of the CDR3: TGTGCCAGCAGCGAACAGGGGCTTGGTAGCGGGGCAGATACGCAGTATTTT. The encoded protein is CASSEQGLGSGADTQYF.

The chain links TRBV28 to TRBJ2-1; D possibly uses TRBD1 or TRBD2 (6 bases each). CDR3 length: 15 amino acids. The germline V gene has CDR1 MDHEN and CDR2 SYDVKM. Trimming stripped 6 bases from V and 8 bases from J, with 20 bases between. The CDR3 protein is CASSPPGAGWDEQFF. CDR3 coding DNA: TGTGCCAGCAGCCCCCCGGGGGCAGGGTGGGATGAGCAGTTCTTC.

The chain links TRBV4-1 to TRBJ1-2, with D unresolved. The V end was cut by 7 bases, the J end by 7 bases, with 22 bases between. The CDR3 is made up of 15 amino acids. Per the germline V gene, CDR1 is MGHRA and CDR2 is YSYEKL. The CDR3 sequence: CASTLQEGGPGGYTF. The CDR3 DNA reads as TGCGCCAGCACCCTACAAGAGGGAGGTCCGGGTGGCTACACCTTC.

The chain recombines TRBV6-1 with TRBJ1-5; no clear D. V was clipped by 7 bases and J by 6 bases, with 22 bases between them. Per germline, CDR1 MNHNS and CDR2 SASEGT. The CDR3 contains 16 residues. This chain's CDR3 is CASTPGPEPGAQPQHF. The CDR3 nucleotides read TGTGCCAGCACTCCCGGGCCGGAACCGGGAGCTCAGCCCCAGCATTTT.

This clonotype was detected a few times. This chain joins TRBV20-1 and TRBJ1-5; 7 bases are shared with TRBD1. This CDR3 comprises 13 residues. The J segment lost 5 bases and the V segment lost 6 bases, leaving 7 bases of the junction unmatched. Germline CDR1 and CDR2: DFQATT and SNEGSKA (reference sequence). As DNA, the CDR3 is TGCAGTGCAACGACAGGGCCCTATCAGCCCCAGCATTTT. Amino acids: CSATTGPYQPQHF.

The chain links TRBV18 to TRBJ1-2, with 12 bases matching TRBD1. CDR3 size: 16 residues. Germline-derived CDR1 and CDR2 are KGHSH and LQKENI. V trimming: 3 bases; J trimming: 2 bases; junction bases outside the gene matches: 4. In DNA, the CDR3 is TGTGCCAGCTCACCCAGGGACAGGGGGCAGAACTATGGCTACACCTTC. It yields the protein CASSPRDRGQNYGYTF.

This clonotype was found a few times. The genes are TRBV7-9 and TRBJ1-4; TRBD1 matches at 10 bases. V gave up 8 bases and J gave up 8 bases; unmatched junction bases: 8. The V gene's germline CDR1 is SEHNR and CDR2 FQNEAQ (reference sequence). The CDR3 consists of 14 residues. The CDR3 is CASGPTGGHEKLFF. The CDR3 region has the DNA TGTGCCAGCGGACCGACAGGGGGCCACGAAAAACTGTTTTTT.

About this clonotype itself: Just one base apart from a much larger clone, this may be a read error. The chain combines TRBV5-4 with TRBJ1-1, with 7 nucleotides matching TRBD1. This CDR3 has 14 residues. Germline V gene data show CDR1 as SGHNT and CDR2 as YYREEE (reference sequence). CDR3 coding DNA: TGTGCCAGCAGCTTGACAGGGGTGAACACTGAAGCTTCCTTT. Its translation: CASSLTGVNTEASF.

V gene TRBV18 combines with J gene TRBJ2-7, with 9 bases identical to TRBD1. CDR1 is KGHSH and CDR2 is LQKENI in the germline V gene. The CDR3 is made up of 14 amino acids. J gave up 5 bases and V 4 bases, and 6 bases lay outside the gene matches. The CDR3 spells CASSLGQGIHEQYF. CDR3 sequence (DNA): TGTGCCAGCTCACTCGGACAGGGGATCCACGAGCAGTACTTC.

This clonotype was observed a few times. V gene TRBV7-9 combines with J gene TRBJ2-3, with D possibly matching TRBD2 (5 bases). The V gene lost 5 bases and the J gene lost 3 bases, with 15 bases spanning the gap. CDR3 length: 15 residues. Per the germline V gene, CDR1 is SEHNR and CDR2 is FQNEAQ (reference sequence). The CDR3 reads CASSQAPERTDTQYF. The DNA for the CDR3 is TGTGCCAGCAGCCAGGCCCCCGAGCGGACAGATACGCAGTATTTT. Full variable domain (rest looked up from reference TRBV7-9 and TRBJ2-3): DTGVSQNPRHKITKRGQNVTFRCDPISEHNRLYWYRQTLGQGPEFLTYFQNEAQLEKSRLLSDRFSAERPKGSFSTLEIQRTEQGDSAMYLCASSQAPERTDTQYFGPGTRLTVL.

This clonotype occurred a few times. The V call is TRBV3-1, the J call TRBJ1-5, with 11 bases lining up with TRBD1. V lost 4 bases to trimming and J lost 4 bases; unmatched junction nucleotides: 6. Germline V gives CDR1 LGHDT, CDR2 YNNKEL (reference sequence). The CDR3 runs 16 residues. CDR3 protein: CASSLRTGGGNQPQHF. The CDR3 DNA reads TGTGCCAGCAGCCTCCGGACAGGGGGCGGGAATCAGCCCCAGCATTTT. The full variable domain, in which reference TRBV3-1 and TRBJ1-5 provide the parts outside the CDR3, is DTAVSQTPKYLVTQMGNDKSIKCEQNLGHDTMYWYKQDSKKFLKIMFSYNNKELIINETVPNRFSPKSPDKAHLNLHINSLELGDSAVYFCASSLRTGGGNQPQHFGDGTRLSIL.

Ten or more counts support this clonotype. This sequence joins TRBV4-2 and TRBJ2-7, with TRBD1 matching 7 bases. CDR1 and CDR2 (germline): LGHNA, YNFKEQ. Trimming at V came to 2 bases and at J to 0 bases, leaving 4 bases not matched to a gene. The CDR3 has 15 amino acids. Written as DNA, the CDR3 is TGTGCCAGCAGCCAACCGACAGGGACCTCCTACGAGCAGTACTTC. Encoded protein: CASSQPTGTSYEQYF.

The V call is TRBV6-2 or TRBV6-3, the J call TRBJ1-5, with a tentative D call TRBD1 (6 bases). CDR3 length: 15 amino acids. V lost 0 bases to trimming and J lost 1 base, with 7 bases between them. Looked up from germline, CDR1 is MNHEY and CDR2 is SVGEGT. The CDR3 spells CASSYSGQSNQPQHF. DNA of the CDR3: TGTGCCAGCAGTTACTCGGGACAAAGCAATCAGCCCCAGCATTTT.

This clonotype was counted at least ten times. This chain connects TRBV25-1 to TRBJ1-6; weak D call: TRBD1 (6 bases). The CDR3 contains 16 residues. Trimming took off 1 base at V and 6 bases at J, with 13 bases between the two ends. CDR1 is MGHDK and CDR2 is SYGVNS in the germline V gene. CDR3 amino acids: CASSELVTGRNSPLHF. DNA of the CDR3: TGTGCCAGCAGTGAATTGGTGACAGGCCGTAATTCACCCCTCCACTTT.

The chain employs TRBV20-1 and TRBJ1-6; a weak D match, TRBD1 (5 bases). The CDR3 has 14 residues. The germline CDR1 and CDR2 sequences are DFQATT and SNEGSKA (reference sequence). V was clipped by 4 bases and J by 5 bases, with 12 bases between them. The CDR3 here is CSAIGGTHNSPLHF. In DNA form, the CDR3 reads TGCAGTGCTATTGGGGGAACCCATAATTCACCCCTCCACTTT.

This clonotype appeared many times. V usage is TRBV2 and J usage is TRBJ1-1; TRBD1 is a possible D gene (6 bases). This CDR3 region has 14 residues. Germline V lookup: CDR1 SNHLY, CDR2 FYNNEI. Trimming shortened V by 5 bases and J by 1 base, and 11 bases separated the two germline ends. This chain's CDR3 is CASSWDTENTEAFF. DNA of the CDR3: TGTGCCAGCAGTTGGGACACAGAGAACACTGAAGCTTTCTTT.

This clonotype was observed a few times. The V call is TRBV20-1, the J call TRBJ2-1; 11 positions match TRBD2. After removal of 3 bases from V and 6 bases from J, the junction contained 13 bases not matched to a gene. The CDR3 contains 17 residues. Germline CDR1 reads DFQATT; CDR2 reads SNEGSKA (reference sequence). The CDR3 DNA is TGCAGTGCTAGTCCCCTCTTAGCGGGGGGGCCAGGCAATGAGCAGTTCTTC. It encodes CSASPLLAGGPGNEQFF.

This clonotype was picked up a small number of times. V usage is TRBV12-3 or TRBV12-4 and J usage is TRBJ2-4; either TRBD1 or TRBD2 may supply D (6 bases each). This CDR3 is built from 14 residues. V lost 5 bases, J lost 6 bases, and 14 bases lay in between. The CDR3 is CASSGGLAGNIQYF. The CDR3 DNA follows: TGTGCCAGCAGTGGGGGGCTAGCAGGAAACATTCAGTACTTC.

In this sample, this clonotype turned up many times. CDR3 sequence reads: CSVEWDRGIDEQFF. DNA of the CDR3: TGCAGCGTTGAATGGGACAGGGGTATCGATGAGCAGTTCTTC. The chain employs TRBV29-1 and TRBJ2-1; 10 bases are shared with TRBD1. CDR3 length: 14 amino acids. V was pared by 2 bases and J by 8 bases, with 6 bases of the junction left unmatched. In germline, CDR1 is SQVTM, CDR2 ANQGSEA.